The 6 T cell receptor beta chains below all came from one sample that was sequenced in a study of metastatic and nonmetastatic thyroid tumors. Ahead of thyroid surgery, no patient had received treatment of any kind. Through MiXCR, TCRdb re-clonotyped the PCR reads. The data show approximately 18,000 clones, roughly 26% seen once. The sample consisted of tumor tissue. Source of these receptors: a female donor with papillary thyroid cancer or a benign thyroid nodule (not recorded which). Some clones in this sample may be carry-over from other donors' samples.

This rearrangement joins TRBV5-6 to TRBJ2-7; D is unresolved. From germline, CDR1 is SGHDT and CDR2 YYEEEE. This CDR3 is 12 amino acids long. Trimming pared 2 bases from V and 7 bases from J, leaving 10 bases between. The CDR3, as DNA: TGTGCCAGCAGCTTTCCGGTTGTTGAGCAGTACTTC. Protein: CASSFPVVEQYF.

This clone was observed at least ten times. The junction departs from germline at one end; a sequencing error may be responsible. The rearrangement links TRBV5-4 to TRBJ1-6, with unresolved D. The V gene's germline CDR1 is SGHNT and CDR2 YYREEE (reference sequence). The CDR3 sequence is 12 residues long. The CDR3 loop reads CASSALESPLHF. The CDR3 DNA reads TGCGCCAGCAGCGCCCTAGAATCACCCCTCCACTTT.

In its sample, this clone was seen many times. The J gene is TRBJ1-2, the V gene TRBV20-1; D remains ambiguous. Germline V gives CDR1 DFQATT, CDR2 SNEGSKA (reference sequence). Trimming pared 3 bases from V and 0 bases from J, leaving 14 bases between. CDR3 length: 15 amino acids. The CDR3 DNA sequence: TGCAGTGCTAGTGGACGTATTATAGCTAACTATGGCTACACCTTC. It is translated as CSASGRIIANYGYTF.

The chain uses TRBV12-3 or TRBV12-4 and TRBJ2-7; a possible D gene is TRBD1 (6 bases). With 10 bases removed from V and 4 bases from J, the gap between germline ends came to 14 bases. The CDR3 loop spans 12 amino acids. The CDR3 here is CAISRGQYEQYF. The CDR3, as DNA: TGTGCCATCAGCCGAGGACAGTACGAGCAGTACTTC.

The chain carries TRBV20-1 and TRBJ2-7, with 10 bases fitting TRBD2. With V trimmed by 1 base and J by 1 base, 4 bases remained unmatched. The V gene's germline CDR1 is DFQATT and CDR2 SNEGSKA (reference sequence). The CDR3 extends over 15 amino acids. The CDR3 nucleotides are TGCAGTGCTAGAGGTGGGACTAGCGAATCCTACGAGCAGTACTTC. It is translated as CSARGGTSESYEQYF.

This clone is medium-sized. The chain couples TRBV7-3 to TRBJ2-1; 9 nucleotides line up with TRBD2. The trim removed 3 bases at V and 0 bases at J, leaving 0 bases unmatched. The length of the CDR3 is 15 residues. Germline CDR1 reads SGHTA; CDR2 reads FQGTGA. The CDR3, as DNA: TGTGCCAGCAGCTTTAGCGGGAGCTCCTACAATGAGCAGTTCTTC. This gives the protein CASSFSGSSYNEQFF.